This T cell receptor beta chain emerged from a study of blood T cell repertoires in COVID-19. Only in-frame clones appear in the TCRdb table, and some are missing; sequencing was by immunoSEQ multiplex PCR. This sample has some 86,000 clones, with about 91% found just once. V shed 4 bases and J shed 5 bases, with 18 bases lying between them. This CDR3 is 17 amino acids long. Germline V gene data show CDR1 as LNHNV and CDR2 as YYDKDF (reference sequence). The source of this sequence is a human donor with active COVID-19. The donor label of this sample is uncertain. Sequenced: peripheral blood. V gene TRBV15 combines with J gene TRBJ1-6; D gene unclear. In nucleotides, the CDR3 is TGTGCCACCAGCACCCTTCCGAGGGCGCCCAATAATTCACCCCTCCACTTT. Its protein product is CATSTLPRAPNNSPLHF.